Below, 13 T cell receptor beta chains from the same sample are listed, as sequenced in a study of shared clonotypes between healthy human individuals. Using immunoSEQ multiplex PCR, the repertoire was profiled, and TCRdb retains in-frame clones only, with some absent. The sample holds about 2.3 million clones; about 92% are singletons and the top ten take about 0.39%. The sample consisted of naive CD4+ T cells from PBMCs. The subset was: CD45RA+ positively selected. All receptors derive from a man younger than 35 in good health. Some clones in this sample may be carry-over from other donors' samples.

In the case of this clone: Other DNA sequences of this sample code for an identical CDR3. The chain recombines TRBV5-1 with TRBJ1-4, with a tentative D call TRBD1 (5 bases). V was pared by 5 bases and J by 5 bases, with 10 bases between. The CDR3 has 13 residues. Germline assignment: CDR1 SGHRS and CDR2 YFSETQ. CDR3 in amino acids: CASSGQGNEKLFF. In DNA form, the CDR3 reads TGCGCCAGCAGTGGCCAGGGAAATGAAAAACTGTTTTTT.

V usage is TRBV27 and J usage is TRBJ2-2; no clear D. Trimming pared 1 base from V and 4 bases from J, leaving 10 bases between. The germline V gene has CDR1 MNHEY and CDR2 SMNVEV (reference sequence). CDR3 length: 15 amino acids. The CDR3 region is CASSLFFPGTGELFF. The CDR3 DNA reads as TGTGCCAGCAGTTTATTTTTTCCGGGCACCGGGGAGCTGTTTTTT.

DNA of the CDR3: TGTGCCAGCAGCGCCTCGGCTCTAGACAATGAGCAGTTCTTC. This sequence encodes CASSASALDNEQFF. V and J are TRBV9 and TRBJ2-1; D gene ambiguous. Germline values: CDR1 SGDLS, CDR2 YYNGEE. Trimming took 3 bases from V and 5 from J, leaving 12 bases between them. This CDR3 comprises 14 residues. The full variable domain, completed using reference TRBV9 and TRBJ2-1, is DSGVTQTPKHLITATGQRVTLRCSPRSGDLSVYWYQQSLDQGLQFLIQYYNGEERAKGNILERFSAQQFPDLHSELNLSSLELGDSALYFCASSASALDNEQFFGPGTRLTVL.

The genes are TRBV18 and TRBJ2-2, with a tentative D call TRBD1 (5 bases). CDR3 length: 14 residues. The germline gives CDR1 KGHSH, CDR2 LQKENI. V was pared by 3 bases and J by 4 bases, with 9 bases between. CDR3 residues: CASSPWGRTGELFF. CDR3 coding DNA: TGTGCCAGCTCACCCTGGGGCCGCACCGGGGAGCTGTTTTTT. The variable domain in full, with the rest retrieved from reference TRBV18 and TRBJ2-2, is NAGVMQNPRHLVRRRGQEARLRCSPMKGHSHVYWYRQLPEEGLKFMVYLQKENIIDESGMPKERFSAEFPKEGPSILRIQQVVRGDSAAYFCASSPWGRTGELFFGEGSRLTVL.

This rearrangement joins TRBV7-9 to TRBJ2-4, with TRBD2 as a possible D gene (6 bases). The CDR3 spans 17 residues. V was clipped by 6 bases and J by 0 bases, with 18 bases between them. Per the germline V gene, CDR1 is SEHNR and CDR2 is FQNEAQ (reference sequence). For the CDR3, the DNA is TGTGCCAGCAGGCCCTCCTCACTAGCTGAAGCCAAAAACATTCAGTACTTC. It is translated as CASRPSSLAEAKNIQYF.

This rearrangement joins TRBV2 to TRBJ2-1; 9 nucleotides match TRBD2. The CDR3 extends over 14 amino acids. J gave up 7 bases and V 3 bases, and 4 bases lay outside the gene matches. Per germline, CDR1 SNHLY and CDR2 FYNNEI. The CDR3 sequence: CASSDRTSVNEQFF. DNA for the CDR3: TGTGCCAGCAGTGACCGGACTAGCGTGAATGAGCAGTTCTTC.

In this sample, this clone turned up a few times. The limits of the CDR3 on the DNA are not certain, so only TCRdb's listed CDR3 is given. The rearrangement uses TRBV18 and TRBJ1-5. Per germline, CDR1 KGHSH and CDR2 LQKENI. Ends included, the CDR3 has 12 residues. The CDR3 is CANYSCRQPQHF.

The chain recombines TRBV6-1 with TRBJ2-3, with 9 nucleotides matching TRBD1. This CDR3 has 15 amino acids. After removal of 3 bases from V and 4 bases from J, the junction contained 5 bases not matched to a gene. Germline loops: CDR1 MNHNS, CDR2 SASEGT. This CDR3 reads CASSDRDRASDTQYF. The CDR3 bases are TGTGCCAGCAGTGATCGGGACAGGGCTTCAGATACGCAGTATTTT.

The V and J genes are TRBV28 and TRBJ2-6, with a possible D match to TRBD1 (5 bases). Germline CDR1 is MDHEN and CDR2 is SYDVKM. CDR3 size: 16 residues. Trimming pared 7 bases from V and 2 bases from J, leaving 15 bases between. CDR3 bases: TGTGCCAGCACCTTACAGGTTACGGCTGGGGCCAACGTCCTGACTTTC. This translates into CASTLQVTAGANVLTF.

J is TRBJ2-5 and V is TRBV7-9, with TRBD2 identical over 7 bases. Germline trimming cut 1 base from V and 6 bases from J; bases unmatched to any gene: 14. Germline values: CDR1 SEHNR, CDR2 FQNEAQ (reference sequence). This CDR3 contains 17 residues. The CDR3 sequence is CASSLEKGTPGGKTQYF. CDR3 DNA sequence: TGTGCCAGCAGCTTAGAGAAAGGGACTCCGGGAGGAAAGACCCAGTACTTC. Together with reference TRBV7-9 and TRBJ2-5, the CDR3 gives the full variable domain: DTGVSQNPRHKITKRGQNVTFRCDPISEHNRLYWYRQTLGQGPEFLTYFQNEAQLEKSRLLSDRFSAERPKGSFSTLEIQRTEQGDSAMYLCASSLEKGTPGGKTQYFGPGTRLLVL.

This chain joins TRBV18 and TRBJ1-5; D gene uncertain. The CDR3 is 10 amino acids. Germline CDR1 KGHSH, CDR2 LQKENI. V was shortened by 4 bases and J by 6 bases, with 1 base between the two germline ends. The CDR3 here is CASSLQPQHF. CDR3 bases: TGTGCCAGCTCACTTCAGCCCCAGCATTTT.

The CDR3 DNA sequence: TGCGCCAGCAGCCAAGATAGGGGGACTGAGCAGTTCTTC. Protein product: CASSQDRGTEQFF. The gene calls are TRBV4-1 and TRBJ2-1; tentative D call: TRBD1 (6 bases). Trimming took 0 bases from V and 9 from J, leaving 9 bases between them. This CDR3 contains 13 residues. Germline V lookup: CDR1 MGHRA, CDR2 YSYEKL.

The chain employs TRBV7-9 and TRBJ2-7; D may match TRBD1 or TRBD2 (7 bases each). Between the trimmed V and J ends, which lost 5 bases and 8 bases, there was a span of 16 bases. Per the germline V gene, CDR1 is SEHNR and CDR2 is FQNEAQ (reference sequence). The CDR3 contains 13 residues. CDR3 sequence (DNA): TGTGCCAGCAGCCCAGGGGGGAGGGAGAAGCAGTACTTC. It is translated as CASSPGGREKQYF.